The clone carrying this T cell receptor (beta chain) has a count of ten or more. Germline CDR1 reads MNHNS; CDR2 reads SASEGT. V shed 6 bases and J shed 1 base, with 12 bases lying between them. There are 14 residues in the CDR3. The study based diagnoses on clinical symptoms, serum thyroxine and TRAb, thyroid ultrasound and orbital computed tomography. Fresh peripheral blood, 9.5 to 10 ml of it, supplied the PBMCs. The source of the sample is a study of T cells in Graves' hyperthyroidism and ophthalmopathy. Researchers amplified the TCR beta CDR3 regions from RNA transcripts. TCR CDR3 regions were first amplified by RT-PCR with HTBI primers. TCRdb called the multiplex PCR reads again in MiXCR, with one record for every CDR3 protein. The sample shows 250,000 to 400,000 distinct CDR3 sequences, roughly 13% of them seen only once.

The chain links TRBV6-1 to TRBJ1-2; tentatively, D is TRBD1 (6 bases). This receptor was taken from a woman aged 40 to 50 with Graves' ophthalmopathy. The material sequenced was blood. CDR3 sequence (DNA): TGTGCCAGCAGGAACCGCAGGGGTAACTATGGCTACACCTTC. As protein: CASRNRRGNYGYTF.